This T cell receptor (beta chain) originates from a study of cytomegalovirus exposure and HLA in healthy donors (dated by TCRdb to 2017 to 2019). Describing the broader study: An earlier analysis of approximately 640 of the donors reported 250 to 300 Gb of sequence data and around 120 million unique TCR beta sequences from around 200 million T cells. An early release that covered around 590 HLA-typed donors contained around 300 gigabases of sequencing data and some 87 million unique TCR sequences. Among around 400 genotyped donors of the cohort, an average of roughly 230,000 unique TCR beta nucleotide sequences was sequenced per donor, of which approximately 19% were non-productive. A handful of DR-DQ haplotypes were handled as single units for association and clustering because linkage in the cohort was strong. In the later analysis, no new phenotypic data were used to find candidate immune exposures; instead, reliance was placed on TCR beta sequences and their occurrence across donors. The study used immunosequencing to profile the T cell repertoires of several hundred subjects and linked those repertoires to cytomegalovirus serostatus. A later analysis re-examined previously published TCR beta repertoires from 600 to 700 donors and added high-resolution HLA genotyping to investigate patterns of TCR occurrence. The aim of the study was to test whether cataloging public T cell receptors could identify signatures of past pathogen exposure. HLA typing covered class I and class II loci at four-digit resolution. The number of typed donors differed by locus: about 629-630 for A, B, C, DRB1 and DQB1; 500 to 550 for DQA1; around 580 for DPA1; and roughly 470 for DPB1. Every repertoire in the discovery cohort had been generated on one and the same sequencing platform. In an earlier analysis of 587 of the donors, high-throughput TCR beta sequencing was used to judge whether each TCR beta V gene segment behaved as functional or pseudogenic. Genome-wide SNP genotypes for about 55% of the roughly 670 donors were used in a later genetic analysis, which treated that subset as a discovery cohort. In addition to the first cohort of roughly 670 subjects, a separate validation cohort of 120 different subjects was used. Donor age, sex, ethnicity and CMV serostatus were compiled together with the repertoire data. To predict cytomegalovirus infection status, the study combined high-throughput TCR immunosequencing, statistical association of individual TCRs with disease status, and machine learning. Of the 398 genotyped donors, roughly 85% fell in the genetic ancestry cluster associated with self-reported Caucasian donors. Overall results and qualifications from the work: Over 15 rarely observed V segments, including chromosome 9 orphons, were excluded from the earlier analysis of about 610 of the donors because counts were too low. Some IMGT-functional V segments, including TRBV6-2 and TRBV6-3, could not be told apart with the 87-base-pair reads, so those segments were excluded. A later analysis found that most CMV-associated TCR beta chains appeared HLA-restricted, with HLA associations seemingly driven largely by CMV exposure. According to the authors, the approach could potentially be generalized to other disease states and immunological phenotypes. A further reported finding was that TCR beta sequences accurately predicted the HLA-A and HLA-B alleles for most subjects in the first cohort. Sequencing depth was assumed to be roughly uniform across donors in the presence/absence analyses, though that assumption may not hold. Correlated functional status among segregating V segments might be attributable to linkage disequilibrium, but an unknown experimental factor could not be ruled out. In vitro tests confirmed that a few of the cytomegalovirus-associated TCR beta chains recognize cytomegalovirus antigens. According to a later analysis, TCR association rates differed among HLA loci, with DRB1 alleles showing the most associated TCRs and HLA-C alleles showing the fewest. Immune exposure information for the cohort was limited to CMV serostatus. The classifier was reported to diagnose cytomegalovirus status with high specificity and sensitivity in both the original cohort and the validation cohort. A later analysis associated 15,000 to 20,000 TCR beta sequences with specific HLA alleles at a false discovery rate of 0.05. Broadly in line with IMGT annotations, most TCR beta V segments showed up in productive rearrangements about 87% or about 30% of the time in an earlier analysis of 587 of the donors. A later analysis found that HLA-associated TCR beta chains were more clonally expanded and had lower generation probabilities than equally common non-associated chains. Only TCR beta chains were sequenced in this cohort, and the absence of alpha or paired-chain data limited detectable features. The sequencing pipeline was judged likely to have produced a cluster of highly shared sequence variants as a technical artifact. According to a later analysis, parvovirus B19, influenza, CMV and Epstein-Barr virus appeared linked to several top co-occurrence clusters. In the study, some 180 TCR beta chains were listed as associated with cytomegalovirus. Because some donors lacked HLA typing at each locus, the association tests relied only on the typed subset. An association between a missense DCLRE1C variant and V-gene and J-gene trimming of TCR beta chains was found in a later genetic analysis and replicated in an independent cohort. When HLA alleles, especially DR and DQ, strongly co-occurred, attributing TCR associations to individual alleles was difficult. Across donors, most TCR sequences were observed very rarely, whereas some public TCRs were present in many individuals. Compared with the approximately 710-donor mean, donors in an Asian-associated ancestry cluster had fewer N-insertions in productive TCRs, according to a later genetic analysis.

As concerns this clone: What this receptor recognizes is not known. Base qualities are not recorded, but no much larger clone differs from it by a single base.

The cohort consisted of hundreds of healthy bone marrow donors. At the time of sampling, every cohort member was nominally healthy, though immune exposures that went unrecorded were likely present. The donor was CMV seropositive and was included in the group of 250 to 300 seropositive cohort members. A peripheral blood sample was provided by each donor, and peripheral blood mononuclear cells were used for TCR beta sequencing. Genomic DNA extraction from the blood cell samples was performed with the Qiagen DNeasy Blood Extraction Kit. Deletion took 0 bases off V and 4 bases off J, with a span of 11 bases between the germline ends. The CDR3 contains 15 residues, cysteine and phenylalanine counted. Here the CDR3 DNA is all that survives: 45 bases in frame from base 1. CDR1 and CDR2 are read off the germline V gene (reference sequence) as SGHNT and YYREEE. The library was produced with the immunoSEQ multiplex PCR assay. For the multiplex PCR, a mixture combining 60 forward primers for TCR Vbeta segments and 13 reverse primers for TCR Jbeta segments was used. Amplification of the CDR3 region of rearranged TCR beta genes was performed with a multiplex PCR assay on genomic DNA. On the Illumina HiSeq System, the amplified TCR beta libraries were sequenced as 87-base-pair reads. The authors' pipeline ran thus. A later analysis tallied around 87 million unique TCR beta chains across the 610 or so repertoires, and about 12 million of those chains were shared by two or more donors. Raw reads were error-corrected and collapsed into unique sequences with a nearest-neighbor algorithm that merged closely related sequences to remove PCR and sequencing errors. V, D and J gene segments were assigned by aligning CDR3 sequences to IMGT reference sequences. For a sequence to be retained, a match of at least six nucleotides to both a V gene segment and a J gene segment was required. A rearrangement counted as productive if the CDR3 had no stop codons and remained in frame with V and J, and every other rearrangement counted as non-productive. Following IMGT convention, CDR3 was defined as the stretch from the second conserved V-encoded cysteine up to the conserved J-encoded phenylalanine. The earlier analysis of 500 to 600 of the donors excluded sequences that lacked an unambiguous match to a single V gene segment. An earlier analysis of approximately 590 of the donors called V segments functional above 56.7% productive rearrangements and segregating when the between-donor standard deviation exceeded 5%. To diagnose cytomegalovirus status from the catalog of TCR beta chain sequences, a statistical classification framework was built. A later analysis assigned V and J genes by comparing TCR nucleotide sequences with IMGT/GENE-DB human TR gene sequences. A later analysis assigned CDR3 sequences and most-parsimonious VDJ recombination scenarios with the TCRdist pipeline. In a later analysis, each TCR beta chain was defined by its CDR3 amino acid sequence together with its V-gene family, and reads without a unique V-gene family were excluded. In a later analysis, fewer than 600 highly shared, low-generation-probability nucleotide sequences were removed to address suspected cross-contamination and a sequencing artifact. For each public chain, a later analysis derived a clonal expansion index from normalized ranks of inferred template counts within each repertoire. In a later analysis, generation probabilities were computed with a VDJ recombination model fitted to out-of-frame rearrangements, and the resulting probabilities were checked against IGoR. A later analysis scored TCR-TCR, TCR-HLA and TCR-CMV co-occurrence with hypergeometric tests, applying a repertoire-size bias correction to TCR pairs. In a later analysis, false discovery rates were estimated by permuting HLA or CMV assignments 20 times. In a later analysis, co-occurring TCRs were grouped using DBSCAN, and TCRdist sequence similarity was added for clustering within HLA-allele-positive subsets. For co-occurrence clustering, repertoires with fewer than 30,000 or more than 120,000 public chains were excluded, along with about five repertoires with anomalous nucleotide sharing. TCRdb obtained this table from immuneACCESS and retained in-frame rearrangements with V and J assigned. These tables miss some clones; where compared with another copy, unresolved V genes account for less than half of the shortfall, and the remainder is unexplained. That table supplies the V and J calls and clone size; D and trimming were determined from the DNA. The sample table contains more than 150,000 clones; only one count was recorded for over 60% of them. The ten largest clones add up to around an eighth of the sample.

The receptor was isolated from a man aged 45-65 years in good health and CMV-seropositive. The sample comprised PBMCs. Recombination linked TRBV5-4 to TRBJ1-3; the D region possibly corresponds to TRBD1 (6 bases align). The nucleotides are TGTGCCAGCAGCTTGGGGGGGACAATGGGAAACACCATATATTTT. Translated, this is CASSLGGTMGNTIYF.